These 21 T cell receptor beta chains came from one sample sequenced in a study of cytomegalovirus exposure and HLA in healthy donors. It was with 60 Vbeta and 13 Jbeta primers that the PCR ran. Using immunoSEQ multiplex PCR, the repertoire was profiled, and TCRdb retains in-frame clones only, with some absent. Of roughly 130,000 clones detected, about 85% appear once; the ten largest clones hold 1.5% to 2%. Material for sequencing was PBMCs. Receptor source: a boy between 10 and 17 years old in good health and CMV-seronegative.

The chain couples TRBV30 to TRBJ2-5; D call uncertain. Trimming shortened V by 1 base and J by 5 bases, and 5 bases separated the two germline ends. Germline V gives CDR1 GTSNPN, CDR2 SVGIG (reference sequence). The CDR3 extends over 11 amino acids. CDR3 DNA: TGTGCCTGGAGTGAAGAGGAGACCCAGTACTTC. Amino acid sequence: CAWSEEETQYF.

V is TRBV7-9 and J is TRBJ2-1; TRBD2 is a possible D gene (6 bases). Germline values: CDR1 SEHNR, CDR2 FQNEAQ (reference sequence). This CDR3 has 14 residues. Trimming shortened V by 6 bases and J by 4 bases, and 13 bases separated the two germline ends. The CDR3 region is CASRGTGLYNEQFF. The CDR3 DNA sequence: TGTGCCAGCAGGGGTACGGGACTTTACAATGAGCAGTTCTTC.

The rearrangement uses TRBV19 and TRBJ2-5; TRBD2 is a possible D gene (6 bases). Trimming stripped 3 bases from V and 0 bases from J, with 11 bases between. The CDR3 has 15 residues. Looked up from germline, CDR1 is LNHDA and CDR2 is SQIVND (reference sequence). The CDR3 DNA is TGTGCCAGTAGTATTAGGGGACTTTACCAAGAGACCCAGTACTTC. Protein: CASSIRGLYQETQYF.

V and J are TRBV4-1 and TRBJ2-6; D unresolved. Germline V gene sequence: CDR1 MGHRA, CDR2 YSYEKL. The V end lost 6 bases, the J end lost 0 bases, and 15 bases lay between the germline ends. The CDR3 consists of 17 residues. The CDR3 DNA sequence: TGCGCCAGCAGAAAGACACCAGGTCCCTCTGGGGCCAACGTCCTGACTTTC. Translated, it gives CASRKTPGPSGANVLTF.

For the CDR3, the DNA is TGTGCCAGCAGGGAACAGGGGGCTGGTGGCTACACCTTC. It codes for CASREQGAGGYTF. The chain carries TRBV6-5 and TRBJ1-2; 9 bases line up with TRBD1. Germline V gene lookup returns CDR1 MNHEY and CDR2 SVGAGI. CDR3 size: 13 residues. With V trimmed by 6 bases and J by 7 bases, 6 bases remained unmatched.

The chain employs TRBV7-2 and TRBJ2-5, with 8 bases that match TRBD1. V lost 5 bases to trimming and J lost 4 bases; unmatched junction nucleotides: 9. The CDR3 sequence is 15 residues long. Germline V gives CDR1 SGHTA, CDR2 FQGNSA. CDR3 nucleotides: TGTGCCAGCAGCGCGCAGGGGGCAAAGGGAGAGACCCAGTACTTC. Its protein product is CASSAQGAKGETQYF.

This clone was counted once. The V and J genes are TRBV6-1 and TRBJ2-3; TRBD2 aligns across 8 bases. The CDR3 is 14 amino acids. Germline lookup yields CDR1 MNHNS and CDR2 SASEGT. J lost 6 bases, V lost 10 bases, and 12 bases had no gene match. The CDR3 DNA follows: TGTGCCACCAAGGGGGGTAGCGGGGCGGATACGCAGTATTTT. It specifies CATKGGSGADTQYF.

Only a few counts were recorded for this clone. The same CDR3 also results from other DNA sequences found in this sample. This chain links TRBV5-6 with TRBJ1-5, with D hard to call. CDR3 length equals 13 residues. CDR1 and CDR2 from the germline V gene are SGHDT and YYEEEE. Trimming shortened V by 0 bases and J by 7 bases, and 8 bases separated the two germline ends. The CDR3 sequence: CASSLVGSQPQHF. As DNA, the CDR3 is TGTGCCAGCAGCTTGGTGGGCTCCCAGCCCCAGCATTTT. Looking up the rest from reference TRBV5-6 and TRBJ1-5 gives the full variable domain: DAGVTQSPTHLIKTRGQQVTLRCSPKSGHDTVSWYQQALGQGPQFIFQYYEEEERQRGNFPDRFSGHQFPNYSSELNVNALLLGDSALYLCASSLVGSQPQHFGDGTRLSIL.

This chain uses TRBV18 with TRBJ1-2; the match to TRBD1 covers 11 bases. V shed 3 bases, J shed 8 bases, and the junction held 8 bases outside the gene matches. The CDR3 is 15 amino acids. Germline loops: CDR1 KGHSH, CDR2 LQKENI. The DNA for the CDR3 is TGTGCCAGCTCACCCGGACAGGGGGCGCTTAGGGGCTACACCTTC. As protein: CASSPGQGALRGYTF.

In DNA form, the CDR3 reads TGTGCCAGCAGTTTTCGAGGGAGGGGCTACGAGCAGTACTTC. Translation gives CASSFRGRGYEQYF. The chain carries TRBV27 and TRBJ2-7; 7 nucleotides match TRBD2. The germline gives CDR1 MNHEY, CDR2 SMNVEV (reference sequence). The CDR3 is 14 residues long. V was pared by 3 bases and J by 3 bases, with 5 bases of the junction left unmatched.

The rearrangement uses TRBV15 and TRBJ1-4; perhaps TRBD1 as D (5 bases). CDR1 is LNHNV and CDR2 is YYDKDF in the germline V gene (reference sequence). The CDR3 covers 13 residues. The V and J ends lost 4 bases and 7 bases respectively, with 10 bases between them. CDR3 sequence reads: CATSILTAEKLFF. The CDR3 DNA reads TGTGCCACCAGCATATTGACAGCTGAAAAACTGTTTTTT.

In its sample, this clone was seen once. The chain links TRBV7-9 to TRBJ1-4, with D tentatively TRBD1 (5 bases). V shed 4 bases and J shed 6 bases, with 9 bases lying between them. CDR3 length equals 13 residues. The germline V gene encodes CDR1 SEHNR and CDR2 FQNEAQ (reference sequence). The CDR3 DNA is TGTGCCAGCAGCTCGACAGAGGATGAAAAACTGTTTTTT. This codes for CASSSTEDEKLFF.

This rearrangement joins TRBV27 to TRBJ1-4; D not resolved. The CDR3 sequence is 15 residues long. The V and J ends lost 5 bases and 5 bases respectively, with 15 bases between them. Per germline, CDR1 MNHEY and CDR2 SMNVEV (reference sequence). CDR3 DNA sequence: TGTGCCAGCAGTGGGAAGAGGGTATTCAATGAAAAACTGTTTTTT. This codes for CASSGKRVFNEKLFF.

The V call is TRBV4-2, the J call TRBJ1-5; D perhaps matches TRBD1 (6 bases). Per the germline V gene, CDR1 is LGHNA and CDR2 is YNFKEQ. V lost 4 bases and J 2 bases, leaving 12 bases between the germline ends. The CDR3 has 15 amino acids. CDR3 sequence: CASSPQGGGNQPQHF. The CDR3, as DNA: TGTGCCAGCAGCCCACAGGGAGGGGGCAATCAGCCCCAGCATTTT.

This chain joins TRBV2 and TRBJ2-5, with D possibly matching TRBD1 (6 bases). Trimming left V 11 bases short and J 2 bases short, with 15 bases between. Germline V gene lookup returns CDR1 SNHLY and CDR2 FYNNEI. The CDR3 totals 13 residues. The CDR3 here is CAGSGDQQETQYF. CDR3 nucleotides: TGTGCCGGTTCAGGGGACCAACAAGAGACCCAGTACTTC.

The rearrangement joins TRBV7-2 to TRBJ2-7, with 9 nucleotides matching TRBD2. The V and J ends lost 1 base and 4 bases, in that order; junction bases with no gene match: 8. The CDR3 contains 16 residues. Germline lookup yields CDR1 SGHTA and CDR2 FQGNSA. The CDR3 spells CASSLVGSGGEYEQYF. The CDR3 DNA sequence: TGTGCCAGCAGCTTAGTAGGTAGCGGGGGCGAGTACGAGCAGTACTTC.

The V and J genes are TRBV12-5 and TRBJ2-2; D not resolved. The germline V and J ends were trimmed by 6 bases and 8 bases, with 10 bases remaining between them. This CDR3 has 12 amino acids. Germline lookup yields CDR1 LGHNT and CDR2 FRNRAP. In DNA, the CDR3 is TGTGCTAGTGGCCTAGGTTTTGGGGAGCTGTTTTTT. Encoded protein: CASGLGFGELFF.

The chain couples TRBV25-1 to TRBJ1-2, with D possibly matching TRBD1 (6 bases). Between the trimmed V and J ends, which lost 5 bases and 6 bases, there was a span of 19 bases. Germline CDR1 reads MGHDK; CDR2 reads SYGVNS. The CDR3 length is 15 residues. CDR3 region: CASSPSGARDNGYTF. As DNA, the CDR3 is TGTGCCAGCAGTCCATCAGGGGCCCGGGACAATGGCTACACCTTC.

The chain recombines TRBV25-1 with TRBJ2-7, with D possibly matching TRBD2 (5 bases). The germline gives CDR1 MGHDK, CDR2 SYGVNS. Deletions cut 6 bases from V and 2 bases from J, with 11 bases between. This CDR3 is 13 amino acids long. CDR3 coding DNA: TGTGCCAGCAGGTTGGACGGGACCTACGAGCAGTACTTC. The encoded protein is CASRLDGTYEQYF.

The V gene is TRBV30, the J gene TRBJ2-3; 12 positions match TRBD2. The germline V gene encodes CDR1 GTSNPN and CDR2 SVGIG (reference sequence). J gave up 3 bases and V 1 base, and 2 bases lay outside the gene matches. The CDR3 has 15 residues. In nucleotides, the CDR3 is TGTGCCTGGAGTGGTACTAGCGGGGGGACAGATACGCAGTATTTT. Protein product: CAWSGTSGGTDTQYF.

This rearrangement joins TRBV19 to TRBJ2-1; TRBD1 aligns across 7 bases. Germline V gives CDR1 LNHDA, CDR2 SQIVND (reference sequence). The CDR3 covers 12 residues. V was clipped by 10 bases and J by 4 bases; unmatched bases: 4. The CDR3 sequence is CATSTGYNEQFF. The CDR3 region has the DNA TGTGCCACCTCGACAGGGTACAATGAGCAGTTCTTC.